The next 11 T cell receptor beta chains were all read from a single sample in a study of blood T cell repertoires in COVID-19. The protocol was immunoSEQ multiplex PCR, while the TCRdb copy is restricted to in-frame clones and leaves out a portion. In the table there are roughly 150,000 clones, around 91% of which are singletons. Source material: peripheral blood. These receptors all stem from a woman between 35 and 50 years old with acute or convalescent COVID-19.

The CDR3 here is CASSTRTNNQPQHF. The CDR3 bases are TGTGCCAGCAGTACGAGGACAAACAATCAGCCCCAGCATTTT. The V gene is TRBV28, the J gene TRBJ1-5, with a tentative D call TRBD1 (5 bases). Trimming stripped 5 bases from V and 3 bases from J, with 11 bases between. This CDR3 region has 14 residues. Per the germline V gene, CDR1 is MDHEN and CDR2 is SYDVKM.

This clone was picked up a small number of times. J is TRBJ1-5 and V is TRBV24-1; no reliable D call. V was clipped by 2 bases and J by 6 bases, with 4 bases between them. This CDR3 is 12 amino acids long. The germline CDR1 and CDR2 sequences are KGHDR and SFDVKD. The CDR3 DNA reads as TGTGCCACCAGTGATTCAATTCAGCCCCAGCATTTT. This gives the protein CATSDSIQPQHF.

This sequence joins TRBV9 and TRBJ2-7, with D possibly being TRBD1 (5 bases). Germline V gene data show CDR1 as SGDLS and CDR2 as YYNGEE. The V and J ends lost 0 bases and 2 bases respectively, with 9 bases between them. This CDR3 spans 14 amino acids. The CDR3 sequence is CASSVEWTPYEQYF. CDR3 DNA: TGTGCCAGCAGCGTAGAGTGGACACCCTACGAGCAGTACTTC. Full variable domain (missing parts from reference TRBV9 and TRBJ2-7): DSGVTQTPKHLITATGQRVTLRCSPRSGDLSVYWYQQSLDQGLQFLIQYYNGEERAKGNILERFSAQQFPDLHSELNLSSLELGDSALYFCASSVEWTPYEQYFGPGTRLTVT.

DNA of the CDR3: TGCGCCAGCAGCTTCCTAGCGGGGGCTTACAATGAGCAGTTCTTC. This gives the protein CASSFLAGAYNEQFF. The rearrangement joins TRBV4-1 to TRBJ2-1; 10 bases are a match to TRBD2. CDR1 is MGHRA and CDR2 is YSYEKL in the germline V gene. The J segment lost 4 bases and the V segment lost 5 bases, leaving 5 bases of the junction unmatched. This CDR3 contains 15 residues.

The chain employs TRBV5-6 and TRBJ1-2; no clear D. Germline assignment: CDR1 SGHDT and CDR2 YYEEEE. Trimming cost V 4 bases and J 5 bases, with 18 bases left between them. The CDR3 totals 15 residues. As DNA, the CDR3 is TGTGCCAGCAGCCCCGGACGGAGGAACCTTTATGGCTACACCTTC. It is translated as CASSPGRRNLYGYTF.

The chain joins TRBV19 to TRBJ2-3, with a weak D call TRBD1 (6 bases). The CDR3 totals 15 residues. CDR1 and CDR2 (germline): LNHDA, SQIVND (reference sequence). Deletions cut 7 bases from V and 1 base from J, with 15 bases between. The CDR3 sequence is CASTPQGLGTDTQYF. In nucleotides, the CDR3 is TGTGCCAGTACCCCACAGGGCCTCGGCACAGATACGCAGTATTTT.

This chain uses TRBV6-1 with TRBJ1-5, with D hard to call. V lost 4 bases, J lost 4 bases, and 11 bases lay in between. Germline V gene sequence: CDR1 MNHNS, CDR2 SASEGT. CDR3 length equals 14 residues. For the CDR3, the DNA is TGTGCCAGCAGTGTCGCCGAGGGAAATCAGCCCCAGCATTTT. Amino acid sequence: CASSVAEGNQPQHF.

This chain uses TRBV28 with TRBJ1-1, with no clear D. Germline loops: CDR1 MDHEN, CDR2 SYDVKM. Trimming took 6 bases from V and 8 from J, leaving 10 bases between them. The CDR3 runs to 11 residues. The CDR3 loop reads CASSFEREAFF. CDR3 DNA sequence: TGTGCCAGCAGCTTCGAGAGGGAAGCTTTCTTT.

V usage is TRBV27 and J usage is TRBJ1-2; the match to TRBD1 covers 7 bases. Germline-derived CDR1 and CDR2 are MNHEY and SMNVEV (reference sequence). This CDR3 contains 13 residues. Unmatched junction bases numbered 7, after V lost 5 bases and J lost 7 bases. This chain's CDR3 is CASSATGNSGYTF. The CDR3 DNA is TGTGCCAGCAGTGCGACAGGGAATTCTGGCTACACCTTC.

This clone was found a few times. This rearrangement joins TRBV5-5 to TRBJ1-6; D uncertain. The CDR3 covers 15 residues. Trimming left V 3 bases short and J 0 bases short, with 7 bases between. Germline CDR1 and CDR2: SGHKS and YYEKEE (reference sequence). This chain's CDR3 is CASSYESSYNSPLHF. CDR3 DNA sequence: TGTGCCAGCAGCTATGAGAGCTCCTATAATTCACCCCTCCACTTT.

V and J are TRBV5-1 and TRBJ1-1; 8 nucleotides agree with TRBD1. J lost 6 bases, V lost 4 bases, and 5 bases had no gene match. Germline V gives CDR1 SGHRS, CDR2 YFSETQ. This CDR3 spans 13 amino acids. CDR3 sequence reads: CASSTDRGAEAFF. The CDR3 DNA reads as TGCGCCAGCAGCACAGACAGGGGTGCTGAAGCTTTCTTT.